This T cell receptor (beta chain) was identified in a study of beta chain features in type 1 diabetes. Looking at the study overall: Across all samples, approximately 110,000,000 sorted cells were examined.

It was via CD45RO/CCR7/CD25/CD127/CD95/CD27 that CD4+ naive, central memory, regulatory and stem cell-like memory cells were sorted. cDNA synthesis used the whole RNA isolate, giving expressed TCRB sequences. About 3.3 million reads, on average, came from each naive, central memory and regulatory T cell sample. The table came from immunoSEQ multiplex PCR; TCRdb's copy has only in-frame clones and leaves some out. The sample has roughly 300,000 clones; around 8% are singletons. This clone was picked up a small number of times. The sequenced sample consisted of central memory CD4+ T cells from blood. This receptor was obtained from a woman younger than 35 in good health.

The CDR3 DNA reads TGTGCCAGTAGCAGAGATGAGACAACCTACAATGAGCAGTTCTTC. It codes for CASSRDETTYNEQFF. The chain carries TRBV19 and TRBJ2-1; D unclear. The V and J ends lost 6 bases and 2 bases respectively, with 14 bases between them. This CDR3 is built from 15 residues. Germline CDR1 reads LNHDA; CDR2 reads SQIVND (reference sequence).